The rows below give T cell receptor beta chains drawn from one sample of a study of blood T cell repertoires in COVID-19. Method: immunoSEQ multiplex PCR; TCRdb's copy keeps in-frame clones and lacks some. Here the sample spans some 80,000 clones, 88% being singletons. The sequencing sample was made of peripheral blood. All receptors derive from a human donor in a cohort sampled during active COVID-19. Both conserved end residues are part of each CDR3. The D gene is left open where the match is weak. Size is omitted from some rows. Given values are once, few, many or a class for expanded clones.

clone_size: NA
d_call: TRBD1
cdr3_length: 14
j_call: TRBJ2-7
v_call: TRBV30
cdr3_aa: CAWGTGGANYEQYF
cdr3_nt: TGTGCCTGGGGAACAGGGGGAGCCAACTACGAGCAGTACTTC

clone_size: NA
d_call: TRBD2
cdr3_length: 15
j_call: TRBJ2-7
v_call: TRBV4-3
cdr3_aa: CASSQHRGGAAEQYF
cdr3_nt: TGCGCCAGCAGCCAACATCGGGGGGGGGCAGCCGAGCAGTACTTC

clone_size: NA
d_call: TRBD1
cdr3_length: 14
j_call: TRBJ2-7
v_call: TRBV6-5
cdr3_aa: CASTPGQGSYEQYF
cdr3_nt: TGTGCCAGCACTCCGGGACAGGGCTCCTACGAGCAGTACTTC

clone_size: NA
d_call: TRBD1
cdr3_length: 15
j_call: TRBJ1-1
v_call: TRBV19
cdr3_aa: CASSSKITGATEAFF
cdr3_nt: TGTGCCAGTAGTTCGAAGATAACAGGGGCCACTGAAGCTTTCTTT

clone_size: NA
d_call: NA
cdr3_length: 16
j_call: TRBJ1-3
v_call: TRBV4-1
cdr3_aa: CASSQDPRGSGNTIYF
cdr3_nt: TGCGCCAGCAGCCAAGATCCTCGGGGATCTGGAAACACCATATATTTT

clone_size: few
d_call: NA
cdr3_length: 15
j_call: TRBJ1-5
v_call: TRBV11-2
cdr3_aa: CASSPTGYSNQPQHF
cdr3_nt: TGTGCCAGCAGCCCTACAGGGTATAGCAATCAGCCCCAGCATTTT

clone_size: NA
d_call: TRBD1
cdr3_length: 15
j_call: TRBJ2-4
v_call: TRBV4-3
cdr3_aa: CASSQQQGAGNIQYF
cdr3_nt: TGCGCCAGCAGCCAACAACAGGGGGCGGGAAACATTCAGTACTTC

clone_size: NA
d_call: NA
cdr3_length: 15
j_call: TRBJ1-3
v_call: TRBV18
cdr3_aa: CASSPAPGSGNTIYF
cdr3_nt: TGTGCCAGCTCACCAGCGCCAGGGTCTGGAAACACCATATATTTT

clone_size: NA
d_call: NA
cdr3_length: 13
j_call: TRBJ2-7
v_call: TRBV7-2
cdr3_aa: CASSFGVSYEQYF
cdr3_nt: TGTGCCAGCAGCTTCGGGGTCTCCTACGAGCAGTACTTC

clone_size: NA
d_call: TRBD1
cdr3_length: 15
j_call: TRBJ2-7
v_call: TRBV9
cdr3_aa: CASSASPQGAGEQYF
cdr3_nt: TGTGCCAGCAGCGCCTCCCCCCAGGGGGCGGGGGAGCAGTACTTC

clone_size: many
d_call: NA
cdr3_length: 15
j_call: TRBJ1-1
v_call: TRBV18
cdr3_aa: CASSPRLNRGTEAFF
cdr3_nt: TGTGCCAGCTCACCACGTCTGAACCGAGGCACTGAAGCTTTCTTT

clone_size: NA
d_call: NA
cdr3_length: 19
j_call: TRBJ2-3
v_call: TRBV9
cdr3_aa: CASSVGTSAGSVSTDTQYF
cdr3_nt: TGTGCCAGCAGCGTAGGTACTTCGGCGGGGAGTGTAAGCACAGATACGCAGTATTTT

clone_size: NA
d_call: NA
cdr3_length: 11
j_call: TRBJ2-5
v_call: TRBV12-5
cdr3_aa: CASGLTETQYF
cdr3_nt: TGTGCTAGTGGCCTAACAGAGACCCAGTACTTC

clone_size: NA
d_call: TRBD1
cdr3_length: 15
j_call: TRBJ2-5
v_call: TRBV18
cdr3_aa: CASSPRTGAQETQYF
cdr3_nt: TGTGCCAGCTCACCAAGGACAGGGGCTCAAGAGACCCAGTACTTC

clone_size: NA
d_call: TRBD1
cdr3_length: 14
j_call: TRBJ1-4
v_call: TRBV6-5
cdr3_aa: CASRDRGYFGKLFF
cdr3_nt: TGTGCCAGCAGGGACAGGGGGTACTTCGGAAAACTGTTTTTT

clone_size: NA
d_call: TRBD2
cdr3_length: 16
j_call: TRBJ2-5
v_call: TRBV9
cdr3_aa: CASSLTSGGAGETQYF
cdr3_nt: TGTGCCAGCAGCCTAACTAGCGGGGGGGCAGGAGAGACCCAGTACTTC

clone_size: NA
d_call: TRBD1
cdr3_length: 13
j_call: TRBJ2-7
v_call: TRBV18
cdr3_aa: CASLDRVGDEQYF
cdr3_nt: TGTGCCAGTTTGGACAGGGTCGGAGACGAGCAGTACTTC

clone_size: once
d_call: TRBD2
cdr3_length: 16
j_call: TRBJ2-5
v_call: TRBV5-1
cdr3_aa: CASSLGTSGAQETQYF
cdr3_nt: TGCGCCAGCAGCTTGGGGACTAGCGGGGCACAAGAGACCCAGTACTTC

clone_size: NA
d_call: NA
cdr3_length: 14
j_call: TRBJ2-1
v_call: TRBV19
cdr3_aa: CASSGQGGPAEQFF
cdr3_nt: TGTGCCAGTAGTGGCCAGGGGGGACCTGCTGAGCAGTTCTTC

clone_size: NA
d_call: TRBD1
cdr3_length: 12
j_call: TRBJ1-2
v_call: TRBV7-3
cdr3_aa: CASSRGGGGYTF
cdr3_nt: TGTGCCAGCAGCCGAGGGGGCGGTGGCTACACCTTC

clone_size: NA
d_call: NA
cdr3_length: 14
j_call: TRBJ1-4
v_call: TRBV5-4
cdr3_aa: CASSLGPGVEKLFF
cdr3_nt: TGTGCCAGCAGCTTGGGGCCGGGGGTTGAAAAACTGTTTTTT

clone_size: NA
d_call: NA
cdr3_length: 14
j_call: TRBJ2-1
v_call: TRBV9
cdr3_aa: CASSAGVSYNEQFF
cdr3_nt: TGTGCCAGCAGCGCCGGGGTCTCCTACAATGAGCAGTTCTTC

clone_size: NA
d_call: NA
cdr3_length: 15
j_call: TRBJ2-4
v_call: TRBV30
cdr3_aa: CAWSVKIAPGGIQYF
cdr3_nt: TGTGCCTGGAGTGTAAAGATTGCGCCCGGGGGCATTCAGTACTTC

clone_size: NA
d_call: TRBD1
cdr3_length: 15
j_call: TRBJ2-1
v_call: TRBV9
cdr3_aa: CASSELQGAYNEQFF
cdr3_nt: TGTGCCAGCAGCGAACTTCAGGGGGCGTACAATGAGCAGTTCTTC

clone_size: NA
d_call: NA
cdr3_length: 15
j_call: TRBJ1-5
v_call: TRBV15
cdr3_aa: CATTDKGKGNQPQHF
cdr3_nt: TGTGCCACCACCGACAAGGGGAAAGGAAATCAGCCCCAGCATTTT

clone_size: once
d_call: TRBD2
cdr3_length: 13
j_call: TRBJ2-3
v_call: TRBV19
cdr3_aa: CASRVAGSVTQYF
cdr3_nt: TGTGCCAGTAGGGTAGCGGGTAGCGTTACGCAGTATTTT

clone_size: NA
d_call: TRBD1
cdr3_length: 14
j_call: TRBJ1-2
v_call: TRBV9
cdr3_aa: CASSLGQSNYGYTF
cdr3_nt: TGTGCCAGCAGCCTGGGACAGTCTAACTATGGCTACACCTTC

clone_size: once
d_call: NA
cdr3_length: 13
j_call: TRBJ2-5
v_call: TRBV2
cdr3_aa: CASSVAAGETQYF
cdr3_nt: TGTGCCAGCAGTGTGGCGGCGGGAGAGACCCAGTACTTC

clone_size: NA
d_call: TRBD1
cdr3_length: 18
j_call: TRBJ1-6
v_call: TRBV3-1/TRBV3-2
cdr3_aa: CASRRILTGGNYNSPLHF
cdr3_nt: TGTGCCAGCAGGCGCATTCTTACAGGGGGAAACTATAATTCACCCCTCCACTTT

clone_size: NA
d_call: TRBD2
cdr3_length: 12
j_call: TRBJ2-1
v_call: TRBV7-2
cdr3_aa: CASSLDGGAKFF
cdr3_nt: TGTGCCAGCAGCTTAGACGGGGGGGCCAAGTTCTTC

clone_size: few
d_call: TRBD2
cdr3_length: 17
j_call: TRBJ2-2
v_call: TRBV28
cdr3_aa: CATTSFSGRAVGGELFF
cdr3_nt: TGTGCCACCACCTCTTTTAGCGGGAGGGCCGTGGGCGGGGAGCTGTTTTTT

clone_size: NA
d_call: TRBD1
cdr3_length: 15
j_call: TRBJ2-2
v_call: TRBV2
cdr3_aa: CASSVGQGSTGELFF
cdr3_nt: TGTGCCAGCAGTGTTGGACAGGGAAGCACCGGGGAGCTGTTTTTT

clone_size: NA
d_call: NA
cdr3_length: 15
j_call: TRBJ2-1
v_call: TRBV5-4
cdr3_aa: CASSIETGTLNEQFF
cdr3_nt: TGTGCCAGCAGCATCGAAACCGGGACTCTCAATGAGCAGTTCTTC

clone_size: NA
d_call: TRBD2
cdr3_length: 15
j_call: TRBJ2-3
v_call: TRBV19
cdr3_aa: CASSITSGSTDTQYF
cdr3_nt: TGTGCCAGTAGTATTACTAGCGGGAGTACAGATACGCAGTATTTT

clone_size: NA
d_call: NA
cdr3_length: 16
j_call: TRBJ2-7
v_call: TRBV6-1
cdr3_aa: CASSEIRTAKFYEQYF
cdr3_nt: TGTGCCAGCAGTGAGATTCGGACAGCTAAATTCTACGAGCAGTACTTC

clone_size: once
d_call: NA
cdr3_length: 16
j_call: TRBJ2-3
v_call: TRBV4-1
cdr3_aa: CASSPNTLPSTDTQYF
cdr3_nt: TGCGCCAGCAGCCCCAATACCCTACCGAGCACAGATACGCAGTATTTT

clone_size: NA
d_call: TRBD1
cdr3_length: 14
j_call: TRBJ1-2
v_call: TRBV20-1
cdr3_aa: CSASSRDRGYGYTF
cdr3_nt: TGCAGTGCTAGTTCCCGGGACAGGGGCTATGGCTACACCTTC

clone_size: NA
d_call: NA
cdr3_length: 14
j_call: TRBJ2-7
v_call: TRBV4-3
cdr3_aa: CASSQGQETYEQYF
cdr3_nt: TGCGCCAGCAGCCAAGGACAGGAGACCTACGAGCAGTACTTC

clone_size: NA
d_call: TRBD2
cdr3_length: 19
j_call: TRBJ2-3
v_call: TRBV6-4
cdr3_aa: CASSEEPSGGARSSDTQYF
cdr3_nt: TGTGCCAGCAGTGAAGAGCCTAGCGGGGGGGCCCGGTCGTCAGATACGCAGTATTTT

clone_size: once
d_call: TRBD2
cdr3_length: 16
j_call: TRBJ2-7
v_call: TRBV28
cdr3_aa: CASSIGLAPTSYEQYF
cdr3_nt: TGTGCCAGCAGTATAGGACTAGCGCCGACCTCCTACGAGCAGTACTTC

clone_size: NA
d_call: NA
cdr3_length: 15
j_call: TRBJ2-3
v_call: TRBV7-8
cdr3_aa: CASSLLASSTDTQYF
cdr3_nt: TGTGCCAGCAGCTTACTAGCGTCTAGCACAGATACGCAGTATTTT

clone_size: NA
d_call: NA
cdr3_length: 16
j_call: TRBJ2-2
v_call: TRBV11-3
cdr3_aa: CASSPRRVANTGELFF
cdr3_nt: TGTGCCAGCAGCCCGCGACGGGTCGCGAACACCGGGGAGCTGTTTTTT